This TCR beta chain appears in the sequencing data of a study of blood T cell repertoires in COVID-19. Clones were read by immunoSEQ multiplex PCR, and TCRdb kept only the in-frame ones, dropping some. The sample yields some 130,000 clones, approximately 84% seen once. Trimming cost V 3 bases and J 0 bases, with 15 bases left between them. The CDR3 runs to 15 residues. CDR1 and CDR2 (germline): DFQATT, SNEGSKA (reference sequence). The TCR was taken from a woman aged 30 to 39 who had recovered from COVID-19. What was sequenced was peripheral blood. This rearrangement joins TRBV20-1 to TRBJ2-7; D possibly corresponds to TRBD2 (6 bases). In DNA form, the CDR3 reads TGCAGTGCTAGTCCGGCGGGGCGGAGCTCCTACGAGCAGTACTTC. Translating gives CSASPAGRSSYEQYF.